This paragraph reports one TCR beta chain. There are a few counts of this clone. This receptor's antigen is unknown. Per-nucleotide qualities are absent, and no much larger clonotype sits a single base away. The CDR3 runs 13 amino acids, cysteine and phenylalanine included. Here the CDR3 DNA is all that survives: 39 bases in frame from base 1. Looking up the germline V gene (reference sequence) yields CDR1 LNHDA and CDR2 SQIVND. V sheds 3 bases and J sheds 2 bases, leaving 8 bases between their ends. Library creation used PCR. Sequenced using an Illumina HiSeq 4000. The TCR beta-chain CDR3 region of each patient was profiled by high-throughput sequencing. From the authors' description of their analysis: Drawing on CDR3 differences between clinicopathological groups, the researchers built a classifier meant to tell apart patients with distant-metastatic papillary thyroid cancer. The Shannon index was used to measure repertoire diversity, and the Morisita-Horn index was used to measure how similar tumor and blood repertoires were. TCRdb reran the public reads through fastp at Q25 and MiXCR, keeping productive beta chains. TCRdb's processing, not the authors' own work, is the source of the V and J calls. This sample gives some 8,400 clones in total; roughly 40% of them show up just once. 30% to 40% of the sample is in the top ten clones.

The data derive from a study of metastatic and nonmetastatic thyroid tumors (dated by TCRdb to 2020 to 2022). For context, the study as a whole: For patients with malignant and with benign thyroid disease, the researchers compared repertoires between peripheral blood samples and tumor or nodule tissue samples. Results the study describes overall, beyond this receptor: TCR beta diversity was reported as significantly higher in malignant tumors than in benign nodules, in both blood and tumor samples.

No patient had received any treatment before thyroid surgery. Using T-cell receptor beta sequencing, the researchers looked back retrospectively at clinical samples from patients, gathered between the early 2010s and the late 2010s. The specimen sequenced was tumor tissue. The TCR comes from a male donor with papillary thyroid cancer or a benign thyroid nodule (not recorded which). Some clones in this sample may be carry-over from other donors' samples. This receptor chain uses TRBV19 and TRBJ2-7; TRBD1 is a possible D gene, resting on 6 matching bases. The CDR3 loop reads CASSIPGAYEQYF. Here is the DNA: TGTGCCAGTAGTATCCCAGGGGCCTACGAGCAGTACTTC.